This TCR beta chain was sequenced in a study of T cells in Graves' hyperthyroidism and ophthalmopathy. This clonotype came up many times. RNA transcripts provided the source from which TCR beta CDR3 regions were amplified. An initial round of RT-PCR targeting the TCR CDR3 relied on the HTBI primer set. Using its own MiXCR run on the multiplex PCR reads, TCRdb lists one record per CDR3 protein. The table shows hundreds of thousands of distinct CDR3 sequences, with just under 20% occurring only once. The sample taken for sequencing was blood. The TCR sequence derives from a man between 35 and 55 years old with Graves' ophthalmopathy.

CDR3 nucleotides: TGTGCCAGCAGCCCGTTATCCTACAATGAGCAGTTCTTC. Protein sequence: CASSPLSYNEQFF. This sequence joins TRBV5-8 and TRBJ2-1; D is unresolved. The length of the CDR3 is 13 residues. Trimming took off 4 bases at V and 1 base at J, with 6 bases between the two ends. Germline V gene data show CDR1 as SGHTS and CDR2 as YDEGEE.